The next 20 T cell receptor beta chains were all read from a single sample in a study of CD8+ T cells in alopecia areata (dated by TCRdb to 2016 to 2019). Libraries were built with the immunoSEQ multiplex PCR assay. To provide template for TCR sequencing, every sample had RNA extracted and reverse transcribed into cDNA. As stored in TCRdb, this immuneACCESS dataset retains in-frame rearrangements with V and J assigned. A fraction of the clones does not appear; measured against another copy, unresolved V genes explain less than half of the discrepancy, and the remainder lacks a known reason. This sample is represented by 110,000 or so clones; around 61% of them were singletons. The ten most abundant clones make up approximately 2.6% of the sample. Material: CD4+ T cells sorted from blood. These receptors were obtained from a human donor in good health.

The genes are TRBV6-5 and TRBJ2-4; no firm D call. The CDR3 length is 16 residues. V gave up 0 bases and J gave up 0 bases, with 9 bases separating them. Germline V lookup: CDR1 MNHEY, CDR2 SVGAGI. The CDR3 nucleotides read TGTGCCAGCAGTTACTCGTCTGAAAGAGCCAAAAACATTCAGTACTTC. This sequence encodes CASSYSSERAKNIQYF.

The CDR3 is CASSSGQTYNEQFF. The CDR3 region has the DNA TGCGCCAGCAGCTCGGGACAGACCTACAATGAGCAGTTCTTC. The genes are TRBV5-1 and TRBJ2-1; 7 nucleotides line up with TRBD1. Germline CDR1 reads SGHRS; CDR2 reads YFSETQ. The J segment lost 2 bases and the V segment lost 3 bases, leaving 2 bases of the junction unmatched. CDR3 length equals 14 residues.

This clone was counted at least ten times. The J gene is TRBJ2-7, the V gene TRBV6-7; TRBD2 aligns across 8 bases. TRBV6-7 is assigned to the ORF class and has an uncertain function. After removal of 2 bases from V and 5 bases from J, the junction contained 8 bases not matched to a gene. The CDR3 contains 15 residues. CDR3 protein: CASSYPGLATNEQYF. The CDR3 bases are TGTGCCAGCAGTTACCCTGGACTAGCAACCAACGAGCAGTACTTC.

The chain is built from TRBV25-1 and TRBJ1-6, with D possibly TRBD1 on 5 matching bases. V was shortened by 10 bases and J by 1 base, with 17 bases between the two germline ends. This CDR3 spans 16 amino acids. Looked up from germline, CDR1 is MGHDK and CDR2 is SYGVNS. In DNA form, the CDR3 reads TGTGCCACCAAGCCGGCGGGGGGATCCTATAATTCACCCCTCCACTTT. This gives the protein CATKPAGGSYNSPLHF.

The genes are TRBV2 and TRBJ2-5, with TRBD2 identical over 8 bases. V lost 6 bases to trimming and J lost 9 bases; unmatched junction nucleotides: 15. From germline, CDR1 is SNHLY and CDR2 FYNNEI. This CDR3 comprises 15 residues. The CDR3 reads CASRQTWTSPSAQYF. The DNA of the CDR3 is TGTGCCAGCAGGCAGACCTGGACTAGCCCTTCGGCCCAGTACTTC. Looking up the rest from reference TRBV2 and TRBJ2-5 gives the full variable domain: EPEVTQTPSHQVTQMGQEVILRCVPISNHLYFYWYRQILGQKVEFLVSFYNNEISEKSEIFDDQFSVERPDGSNFTLKIRSTKLEDSAMYFCASRQTWTSPSAQYFGPGTRLLVL.

The chain combines TRBV27 with TRBJ2-2, with D possibly called TRBD1 or TRBD2 (6 bases each). The CDR3 consists of 15 residues. Germline CDR1 MNHEY, CDR2 SMNVEV (reference sequence). Trimming took off 1 base at V and 6 bases at J, with 12 bases between the two ends. The CDR3, as DNA: TGTGCCAGCAGTTTATTGGGGGGCGCCCCCGGGGAGCTGTTTTTT. Encoded protein: CASSLLGGAPGELFF.

The chain carries TRBV10-3 and TRBJ2-5, with D possibly matching TRBD1 (5 bases). Germline assignment: CDR1 ENHRY and CDR2 SYGVKD. The CDR3 sequence is 13 residues long. The V end lost 11 bases, the J end lost 2 bases, and 15 bases lay between the germline ends. The CDR3 DNA sequence: TGTGCCGCCCGGACAACTCCTCAAGAGACCCAGTACTTC. Translation gives CAARTTPQETQYF.

Comment on this clone: Other DNA sequences of this sample code for an identical CDR3. The chain uses TRBV20-1 and TRBJ2-5, with a weak D call TRBD2 (6 bases). The CDR3 totals 11 residues. Germline loops: CDR1 DFQATT, CDR2 SNEGSKA (reference sequence). Trimming stripped 6 bases from V and 2 bases from J, with 7 bases between. The CDR3 spells CSARGQETQYF. The CDR3 DNA sequence: TGCAGTGCCCGGGGGCAAGAGACCCAGTACTTC.

CDR3 in DNA: TGCAGCGCCGGACAGGGGGTCTTGGCCGGGGAGCTGTTTTTT. Protein: CSAGQGVLAGELFF. The chain uses TRBV29-1 and TRBJ2-2; 10 bases align to TRBD1. CDR1 is SQVTM and CDR2 is ANQGSEA in the germline V gene. J was trimmed by 6 bases and V by 7 bases; bases with no gene match: 8. The CDR3 has 14 residues.

The genes are TRBV7-9 and TRBJ2-1; D remains unclear. The V gene's germline CDR1 is SEHNR and CDR2 FQNEAQ (reference sequence). V lost 3 bases and J lost 6, with 15 bases in between. The CDR3 is made up of 15 amino acids. The CDR3, as DNA: TGTGCCAGCAGCTTCCAAAAGGGCCAACTCAATGAGCAGTTCTTC. It is translated as CASSFQKGQLNEQFF.

The rearrangement links TRBV30 to TRBJ2-7; D uncertain. The CDR3 covers 11 residues. Trimming pared 8 bases from V and 6 bases from J, leaving 14 bases between. CDR1 and CDR2 (germline): GTSNPN, SVGIG (reference sequence). CDR3 in amino acids: CAGLIKLEQYF. The CDR3 nucleotides are TGTGCCGGGCTAATTAAGCTCGAGCAGTACTTC.

This clone has more than one count but fewer than ten. The chain joins TRBV7-2 to TRBJ2-7; D unclear. V was trimmed by 1 base and J by 0 bases, leaving 4 bases between them. The CDR3 runs to 13 residues. Germline-derived CDR1 and CDR2 are SGHTA and FQGNSA. CDR3 residues: CASSLGYSYEQYF. CDR3 sequence (DNA): TGTGCCAGCAGCTTAGGCTACTCCTACGAGCAGTACTTC.

The V call is TRBV20-1, the J call TRBJ2-1; 9 bases map to TRBD1. V lost 6 bases to trimming and J lost 12 bases; unmatched junction nucleotides: 6. The CDR3 is made up of 11 amino acids. Germline V CDR1 and CDR2: DFQATT, SNEGSKA (reference sequence). In DNA form, the CDR3 reads TGCAGTGCAAGACAGGGGGTGGGGCAGTTCTTC. Residues: CSARQGVGQFF.

The chain uses TRBV18 and TRBJ2-1; no reliable D call. The CDR3 consists of 14 residues. CDR1 and CDR2 (germline): KGHSH, LQKENI. Trimming removed 7 bases at V and 2 bases at J, with 12 bases between. In nucleotides, the CDR3 is TGTGCCAGCTTGGTGGGTAGGACCTACAATGAGCAGTTCTTC. Amino acids: CASLVGRTYNEQFF.

The table lists this clone with a count of one. The chain links TRBV2 to TRBJ2-5, with no clear D. Trimming left V 7 bases short and J 3 bases short, with 6 bases between. CDR1 is SNHLY, CDR2 FYNNEI, per germline. This CDR3 comprises 11 residues. In nucleotides, the CDR3 is TGTGCCAGCACGGTCAAAGAGACCCAGTACTTC. Protein: CASTVKETQYF.

This chain joins TRBV11-2 and TRBJ1-1, with 7 bases aligning to TRBD1. Looked up from germline, CDR1 is SGHAT and CDR2 is FQNNGV. The CDR3 spans 16 residues. V was clipped by 2 bases and J by 4 bases; unmatched bases: 10. The CDR3 DNA is TGTGCCAGCAGCTTACAGACAGGGAGTTTGGGCACTGAAGCTTTCTTT. Its translation: CASSLQTGSLGTEAFF.

This clone appeared a few times. The chain uses TRBV15 and TRBJ2-7; 10 bases are a match to TRBD1. Germline CDR1 reads LNHNV; CDR2 reads YYDKDF (reference sequence). This CDR3 region has 16 residues. V was clipped by 0 bases and J by 6 bases; unmatched bases: 8. CDR3: CATSRDGGQGKAEQYF. CDR3 bases: TGTGCCACCAGCAGAGATGGGGGACAGGGGAAGGCCGAGCAGTACTTC.

The chain uses TRBV4-2 and TRBJ2-5; the D is unclear. The V end was cut by 0 bases, the J end by 2 bases, with 10 bases between. Germline lookup yields CDR1 LGHNA and CDR2 YNFKEQ. The CDR3 totals 15 residues. CDR3 amino acids: CASSQELIKQETQYF. CDR3 coding DNA: TGTGCCAGCAGCCAAGAATTGATCAAGCAAGAGACCCAGTACTTC.

The CDR3 DNA reads TGTGCCAGCAGCCAAGAATCCCGTCTTGAGTGGCAATGGGCCCAGCATTTT. Protein: CASSQESRLEWQWAQHF. The genes are TRBV4-2 and TRBJ1-5, with unresolved D. From germline, CDR1 is LGHNA and CDR2 YNFKEQ. The CDR3 totals 17 residues. V lost 0 bases and J lost 11, with 23 bases in between.

The chain employs TRBV2 and TRBJ1-6; 9 nucleotides agree with TRBD1. The CDR3 runs 15 residues. From germline, CDR1 is SNHLY and CDR2 FYNNEI. Trimming removed 6 bases from V and 8 bases from J; junction bases left unmatched: 8. This CDR3 reads CASRTTGGVYSPLHF. In DNA form, the CDR3 reads TGTGCCAGCAGGACGACAGGGGGTGTTTATTCACCCCTCCACTTT.